A single sample gave rise to the 10 T cell receptor beta chains below, sequenced in a study of cytomegalovirus exposure and HLA in healthy donors. The PCR employed 60 Vbeta primers together with 13 Jbeta primers. Libraries were prepared by immunoSEQ multiplex PCR; TCRdb keeps only in-frame clonotypes and omits some of them. Found here are roughly 150,000 clones, 9.4% of them singletons; the top ten hold around 1.9%. The sample comprised PBMCs. The receptors come from a male donor in good health and CMV-seronegative.

The V and J genes are TRBV7-3 and TRBJ2-3; 12 positions match TRBD2. In germline, CDR1 is SGHTA, CDR2 FQGTGA. Losses at the gene ends were 5 bases for V and 5 bases for J; bases not matched to a gene: 5. The CDR3 is 15 residues long. The CDR3 DNA sequence: TGTGCCAGCAGCCCTCGACTAGCGGGAGAAGATACGCAGTATTTT. Its translation is CASSPRLAGEDTQYF.

The chain uses TRBV7-8 and TRBJ2-7, with a possible D match to TRBD1 (7 bases). The CDR3 length is 17 residues. V lost 1 base, J lost 3 bases, and 19 bases lay in between. The germline gives CDR1 SGHVS, CDR2 FQNEAQ. CDR3 sequence: CASSLGTGAGPHYEQYF. In DNA, the CDR3 is TGTGCCAGCAGCTTAGGGACAGGTGCGGGGCCTCACTACGAGCAGTACTTC.

The chain couples TRBV4-3 to TRBJ1-4; tentative D call: TRBD1 (6 bases). This CDR3 region has 18 residues. V was clipped by 0 bases and J by 1 base, with 15 bases between them. From germline, CDR1 is LGHNA and CDR2 YSLEER. Here the CDR3 reads CASSQDRGGQETNEKLFF. The CDR3 nucleotides read TGCGCCAGCAGCCAAGATAGGGGGGGTCAGGAAACTAATGAAAAACTGTTTTTT.

The chain recombines TRBV5-6 with TRBJ2-1; TRBD2 matches at 13 bases. There are 15 residues in the CDR3. Unmatched junction bases numbered 2, after V lost 2 bases and J lost 6 bases. Germline V gives CDR1 SGHDT, CDR2 YYEEEE. The CDR3 nucleotides read TGTGCCAGCAGCTTTGGACTAGCGGGAGCCAATGAGCAGTTCTTC. This codes for CASSFGLAGANEQFF.

V and J are TRBV6-1 and TRBJ1-2; TRBD1 might be the D (6 bases). With 6 bases removed from V and 8 bases from J, the gap between germline ends came to 19 bases. The length of the CDR3 is 14 residues. Germline assignment: CDR1 MNHNS and CDR2 SASEGT. The CDR3 is CASRSTGKPSGYTF. As DNA, the CDR3 is TGTGCCAGCAGATCGACAGGAAAACCCTCGGGCTACACCTTC.

The sample holds a few counts of this clone. The rearrangement links TRBV6-1 to TRBJ1-5; D is ambiguous. Germline V gene data show CDR1 as MNHNS and CDR2 as SASEGT. V lost 2 bases to trimming and J lost 8 bases, with 19 bases between them. This CDR3 spans 16 amino acids. CDR3 residues: CASSEWRTAPGKPQHF. CDR3 DNA: TGTGCCAGCAGTGAATGGAGGACGGCCCCGGGAAAGCCCCAGCATTTT.

V is TRBV19 and J is TRBJ2-1, with 8 nucleotides matching TRBD2. V lost 3 bases, J lost 0 bases, and 1 base stayed unmatched. The germline CDR1 and CDR2 sequences are LNHDA and SQIVND (reference sequence). The CDR3 runs to 15 residues. CDR3 bases: TGTGCCAGTAGTATTAGCGGGGCCTCCTACAATGAGCAGTTCTTC. It specifies CASSISGASYNEQFF.

The chain links TRBV5-1 to TRBJ2-1; tentatively, D is TRBD2 (6 bases). CDR3 size: 17 residues. The germline CDR1 and CDR2 sequences are SGHRS and YFSETQ. Trimming took 3 bases from V and 0 from J, leaving 16 bases between them. DNA of the CDR3: TGCGCCAGCAGCTCCGTAAAGGGGCGGGACTCCTACAATGAGCAGTTCTTC. Translated, it gives CASSSVKGRDSYNEQFF.

This clone was seen a handful of times. The CDR3 loop reads CASSLPSGSTDEQYF. DNA of the CDR3: TGCGCCAGCAGCTTACCTAGCGGGAGCACCGACGAGCAGTACTTC. The V and J genes are TRBV5-1 and TRBJ2-7; TRBD2 aligns across 10 bases. Trimming took 2 bases from V and 5 from J; bases not matched to a gene: 7. The germline V gene encodes CDR1 SGHRS and CDR2 YFSETQ. The CDR3 contains 15 residues.

Here the CDR3 reads CASSQDNQGTGNQPQHF. The CDR3 DNA is TGCGCCAGCAGCCAAGATAATCAGGGGACAGGCAATCAGCCCCAGCATTTT. This chain joins TRBV4-1 and TRBJ1-5; 7 bases match TRBD1. This CDR3 comprises 17 residues. Germline trimming cut 0 bases from V and 2 bases from J; bases unmatched to any gene: 7. The germline CDR1 and CDR2 sequences are MGHRA and YSYEKL.